The rows below give T cell receptor beta chains drawn from one sample of a study of cytomegalovirus exposure and HLA in healthy donors. Repertoires were generated with immunoSEQ multiplex PCR, while TCRdb's copy carries only in-frame clones and drops some. Of around 150,000 clones in the sample, roughly three quarters were seen once. The sample was PBMCs. The receptor source for this set is a man aged 55 to 70 in good health and CMV-seronegative. Both conserved end residues are part of each CDR3. The D gene is left open where the match is weak. Where a row states a size, it is once, few, many or the class of an expanded clone; other rows omit it.

V gene,clone size,D gene,J gene,CDR3 protein,CDR3 DNA
TRBV5-6,once,NA,TRBJ2-7,CASSPWIQGRGISGYEQYF,TGTGCCAGCAGTCCATGGATACAGGGTCGAGGTATTTCAGGCTACGAGCAGTACTTC
TRBV27,NA,TRBD1,TRBJ2-1,CASSLRGTGISSYNEQFF,TGTGCCAGCAGCCTAAGGGGGACAGGGATTAGCTCCTACAATGAGCAGTTCTTC
TRBV7-2,NA,NA,TRBJ2-1,CASSLWAGGPTEQFF,TGTGCCAGCAGCTTATGGGCAGGAGGTCCCACTGAGCAGTTCTTC
TRBV29-1,NA,TRBD2,TRBJ2-3,CSVEGTSKSTDTQYF,TGCAGCGTTGAGGGGACTAGCAAAAGCACAGATACGCAGTATTTT
TRBV2,NA,TRBD1,TRBJ1-5,CASSSDRGGGQPQHF,TGTGCCAGCAGTTCCGACAGGGGAGGGGGTCAGCCCCAGCATTTT
TRBV5-4,few,TRBD1,TRBJ2-3,CASSPDRTTDTQYF,TGTGCCAGCAGCCCGGACAGGACCACAGATACGCAGTATTTT
TRBV30,NA,NA,TRBJ1-4,CAWSVGFSGDWPNEKLFF,TGTGCCTGGAGTGTAGGGTTTTCAGGGGATTGGCCCAATGAAAAACTGTTTTTT
TRBV7-8,NA,NA,TRBJ2-1,CASSLILGEQFF,TGTGCCAGCAGCTTAATTCTAGGTGAGCAGTTCTTC
TRBV10-3,NA,NA,TRBJ2-7,CAIRGTSDEQYF,TGTGCCATCCGGGGGACCTCCGACGAGCAGTACTTC
TRBV27,NA,TRBD1,TRBJ1-5,CASSLDREQPQHF,TGTGCCAGCAGTTTAGACAGGGAACAGCCCCAGCATTTT
TRBV7-2,once,NA,TRBJ1-2,CASSLGAALIYGYTF,TGTGCCAGCAGCTTAGGGGCAGCTCTTATCTATGGCTACACCTTC
TRBV19,NA,TRBD1,TRBJ1-5,CASSTPTTGGLYSNQPQHF,TGTGCCAGTAGTACCCCTACGACAGGGGGTCTTTATAGCAATCAGCCCCAGCATTTT
TRBV10-3,NA,TRBD1,TRBJ2-7,CAISEAIFGTGGYEQYF,TGTGCCATCAGTGAGGCTATTTTCGGGACAGGGGGCTACGAGCAGTACTTC
TRBV28,NA,TRBD1,TRBJ1-6,CASIQQGSDSPLHF,TGTGCCAGCATCCAACAGGGGAGCGATTCACCCCTCCACTTT
TRBV5-1,NA,TRBD2,TRBJ2-3,CASSFQLAGGTDTQYF,TGCGCCAGCAGCTTTCAACTAGCGGGGGGAACAGATACGCAGTATTTT
TRBV5-1,NA,TRBD1,TRBJ1-2,CASRLGPGQGDGYTF,TGCGCCAGCAGGTTAGGACCGGGACAGGGAGATGGCTACACCTTC
TRBV4-2,NA,TRBD2,TRBJ2-1,CASSQGPARLAENNEQFF,TGTGCCAGCAGCCAAGGCCCCGCGCGGCTAGCGGAAAACAATGAGCAGTTCTTC
TRBV5-1,NA,TRBD2,TRBJ2-7,CASSLGFLAGLYEQYF,TGCGCCAGCAGCTTGGGGTTTCTAGCGGGCCTCTACGAGCAGTACTTC
TRBV5-6,NA,NA,TRBJ1-5,CASSFGGIYQPQHF,TGTGCCAGCAGCTTCGGGGGGATTTATCAGCCCCAGCATTTT
TRBV18,few,NA,TRBJ1-4,CASSPDNGEKLFF,TGTGCCAGCTCACCAGACAACGGTGAAAAACTGTTTTTT
TRBV19,NA,NA,TRBJ1-6,CASSSGMRAYNSPLHF,TGTGCCAGTAGTAGCGGAATGAGGGCCTATAATTCACCCCTCCACTTT
TRBV19,NA,NA,TRBJ1-3,CASNPPGSAGSEDTIYF,TGTGCCAGCAACCCCCCTGGCTCGGCCGGCTCGGAGGACACCATATATTTT
TRBV5-1,NA,TRBD2,TRBJ2-3,CASSWSPGTSGGADTQYF,TGCGCCAGCAGCTGGAGTCCCGGGACTAGCGGGGGGGCGGATACGCAGTATTTT
TRBV7-8,once,TRBD1,TRBJ1-2,CASSSSRGFNYGYTF,TGTGCCAGCAGCTCATCCAGGGGGTTTAACTATGGCTACACCTTC
TRBV7-6,NA,TRBD1,TRBJ2-5,CASSKDRQETQYF,TGTGCCAGCTCGAAGGACAGGCAAGAGACCCAGTACTTC
TRBV5-1,NA,NA,TRBJ2-1,CASSLSRYNEQFF,TGCGCCAGCAGCTTATCGAGATACAATGAGCAGTTCTTC
TRBV6-5,once,TRBD1,TRBJ1-1,CASRRGQGWGEAFF,TGTGCCAGCAGGCGAGGACAGGGATGGGGTGAAGCTTTCTTT
TRBV2,NA,TRBD2,TRBJ2-3,CASKGLAAPSATQYF,TGTGCCAGCAAGGGACTAGCGGCCCCTTCGGCTACGCAGTATTTT
TRBV19,NA,NA,TRBJ1-2,CASSISSNYGYTF,TGTGCCAGTAGTATATCTAGTAACTATGGCTACACCTTC
TRBV5-1,NA,TRBD2,TRBJ2-5,CATSLAGFEETQYF,TGCGCCACCTCCCTAGCGGGGTTTGAAGAGACCCAGTACTTC
TRBV5-1,NA,TRBD2,TRBJ2-7,CASSLGVAGGYEQYF,TGCGCCAGCAGCTTGGGGGTGGCGGGGGGCTACGAGCAGTACTTC
TRBV5-4,NA,NA,TRBJ1-2,CASSLESGIYGYTF,TGTGCCAGCAGCTTGGAATCAGGGATCTATGGCTACACCTTC
TRBV30,NA,NA,TRBJ2-1,CAWSPLVEQFF,TGTGCCTGGAGTCCACTGGTAGAGCAGTTCTTC
TRBV9,NA,NA,TRBJ2-5,CASSPGALQGPETQYF,TGTGCCAGCAGCCCGGGCGCTCTACAGGGCCCAGAGACCCAGTACTTC
TRBV6-1,NA,TRBD1,TRBJ1-6,CASSEPGQGNSPLHF,TGTGCCAGCAGTGAGCCGGGACAGGGTAATTCACCCCTCCACTTT
TRBV7-9,NA,TRBD1,TRBJ1-6,CASSLGDRGVNSPLHF,TGTGCCAGCAGCTTAGGGGACAGGGGAGTCAATTCACCCCTCCACTTT
TRBV19,NA,NA,TRBJ1-1,CASSQVSNTEAFF,TGTGCCAGTTCACAGGTCTCGAACACTGAAGCTTTCTTT
TRBV7-6,NA,TRBD1,TRBJ1-5,CASSSRQGRGQPQHF,TGTGCCAGCAGCTCCCGACAGGGAAGGGGTCAGCCCCAGCATTTT
TRBV4-1,once,TRBD2,TRBJ2-2,CASSQDRGGGSGELFF,TGCGCCAGCAGCCAAGATCGGGGCGGGGGTTCCGGGGAGCTGTTTTTT
TRBV7-9,NA,TRBD2,TRBJ2-7,CASSSIEAGERQYF,TGTGCCAGCAGCAGTATAGAGGCGGGAGAGAGGCAGTACTTC
TRBV27,NA,NA,TRBJ2-7,CASRTSQGGAPYEQYF,TGTGCCAGCCGAACGTCCCAAGGCGGAGCCCCCTACGAGCAGTACTTC
TRBV27,NA,TRBD1,TRBJ2-5,CASSRNRGQETQYF,TGTGCCAGCAGCCGCAACAGGGGTCAAGAGACCCAGTACTTC